A selection of T cell receptor beta chains follows, all from one sample in a study of CD8+ T cells in alopecia areata. Using immunoSEQ multiplex PCR, the repertoire was profiled, and TCRdb retains in-frame clones only, with some absent. The repertoire holds roughly 65,000 clones, with around 49% as singletons. Sequenced here: CD8+ T cells sorted from blood, sampled at week 0. The receptors come from a human donor with alopecia areata. Both conserved end residues are part of each CDR3. A D gene is named only where the DNA matches it firmly. The size of a clone is reported for some rows only, either as once, few or many, or as a class for expanded clones.

J gene: TRBJ2-7; D gene: TRBD1; clone size: few; V gene: TRBV9; CDR3 protein: CASSVGQGAAGVSYEQYF; CDR3 DNA: TGTGCCAGCAGCGTAGGACAGGGGGCCGCGGGAGTGTCCTACGAGCAGTACTTC
J gene: TRBJ2-3; D gene: NA; clone size: NA; V gene: TRBV27; CDR3 protein: CASSPRWRGSKTDTQYF; CDR3 DNA: TGTGCCAGCAGTCCCCGGTGGCGTGGGAGTAAGACAGATACGCAGTATTTT
J gene: TRBJ2-1; D gene: NA; clone size: few; V gene: TRBV14; CDR3 protein: CASSPDGYNEQFF; CDR3 DNA: TGTGCCAGCAGTCCAGACGGGTACAATGAGCAGTTCTTC
J gene: TRBJ1-3; D gene: NA; clone size: once; V gene: TRBV6-5; CDR3 protein: CASSYSATWDTIYF; CDR3 DNA: TGTGCCAGCAGTTACTCGGCCACCTGGGACACCATATATTTT
J gene: TRBJ2-1; D gene: NA; clone size: NA; V gene: TRBV27; CDR3 protein: CASSGEYNEQFF; CDR3 DNA: TGTGCCAGTAGCGGAGAGTACAATGAGCAGTTCTTC
J gene: TRBJ2-3; D gene: NA; clone size: NA; V gene: TRBV19; CDR3 protein: CASSLASGLDTQYF; CDR3 DNA: TGTGCCAGCAGCTTAGCCAGCGGGCTTGATACGCAGTATTTT
J gene: TRBJ2-7; D gene: NA; clone size: NA; V gene: TRBV19; CDR3 protein: CASSIGERGYEQYF; CDR3 DNA: TGTGCCAGTAGTATAGGGGAGAGGGGCTACGAGCAGTACTTC
J gene: TRBJ2-4; D gene: NA; clone size: NA; V gene: TRBV4-1; CDR3 protein: CASSQGAGNNIQYF; CDR3 DNA: TGCGCCAGCAGCCAAGGGGCAGGGAATAACATTCAGTACTTC
J gene: TRBJ2-3; D gene: NA; clone size: few; V gene: TRBV23-1; CDR3 protein: CASSPVGGYSRCTDTQYF; CDR3 DNA: TGCGCCAGCAGCCCTGTTGGGGGATACTCTAGATGTACAGATACGCAGTATTTT
J gene: TRBJ1-1; D gene: NA; clone size: NA; V gene: TRBV27; CDR3 protein: CASSHLGGADTEAFF; CDR3 DNA: TGTGCCAGCAGTCACCTGGGGGGCGCGGACACTGAAGCTTTCTTT